Listed below are T cell receptor beta chains from one sample, sequenced in a study of T cells after yellow fever vaccination. TCRdb ran MiXCR on the 5' RACE reads and lists one entry per CDR3 protein. The sample carries some 350,000 distinct CDR3 sequences, more than 5.5% recorded once. Sample: PBMCs, taken 5 days after the yellow fever booster vaccination. The receptor set was obtained from a man aged 25-45 years who received the YFV17D yellow fever vaccine. CDR3s include the opening cysteine and the closing phenylalanine or tryptophan.

j_gene: TRBJ2-7
len: 15
v_gene: TRBV20-1
CDR3aa: CSARDMRRNSYEQYF

j_gene: TRBJ2-3
len: 15
v_gene: TRBV7-2
CDR3aa: CASSYRTSGTDTQYF

j_gene: TRBJ1-1
len: 13
v_gene: TRBV5-5
CDR3aa: CASSFKGMAEAFF

j_gene: TRBJ2-7
len: 14
v_gene: TRBV6-2/TRBV6-3
CDR3aa: CASSYGVSSYEQYF

j_gene: TRBJ2-5
len: 13
v_gene: TRBV11-2
CDR3aa: CASSLAASETQYF

j_gene: TRBJ2-1
len: 12
v_gene: TRBV10-2
CDR3aa: CASSPLDNEQFF

j_gene: TRBJ2-5
len: 17
v_gene: TRBV28
CDR3aa: CASSLLGQGSDKKTQYF

j_gene: TRBJ2-3
len: 14
v_gene: TRBV7-2
CDR3aa: CASSEQFHTDTQYF

j_gene: TRBJ2-1
len: 15
v_gene: TRBV19
CDR3aa: CASSSRRGEGNEQFF

j_gene: TRBJ2-6
len: 15
v_gene: TRBV6-1
CDR3aa: CASSRVFSGANVLTF

j_gene: TRBJ2-3
len: 12
v_gene: TRBV12-3/TRBV12-4
CDR3aa: CASSPRAPRQYF

j_gene: TRBJ1-1
len: 13
v_gene: TRBV5-1
CDR3aa: CASTTGINTEAFF

j_gene: TRBJ2-7
len: 14
v_gene: TRBV10-2
CDR3aa: CASCPGRTSYEQYF

j_gene: TRBJ2-7
len: 15
v_gene: TRBV4-3
CDR3aa: CASSQALGRQYEQYF

j_gene: TRBJ2-3
len: 16
v_gene: TRBV7-2
CDR3aa: CASSPLGRGIADTQYF

j_gene: TRBJ2-2
len: 15
v_gene: TRBV18
CDR3aa: CASSPENRATGELFF

j_gene: TRBJ1-3
len: 14
v_gene: TRBV12-3/TRBV12-4
CDR3aa: CASSLVLTGNTIYF

j_gene: TRBJ2-1
len: 14
v_gene: TRBV12-3/TRBV12-4
CDR3aa: CASSQGLGTNEQFF

j_gene: TRBJ2-7
len: 15
v_gene: TRBV5-6
CDR3aa: CASSFGLAGLYEQYF

j_gene: TRBJ2-5
len: 16
v_gene: TRBV7-2
CDR3aa: CASSTGLAGAGETPYF

j_gene: TRBJ2-2
len: 16
v_gene: TRBV29-1
CDR3aa: CSVKGGLAGDTGELFF

j_gene: TRBJ2-2
len: 13
v_gene: TRBV2
CDR3aa: CASRYLETGELFF

j_gene: TRBJ2-3
len: 17
v_gene: TRBV10-3
CDR3aa: CAISEETSGVFADTQYF

j_gene: TRBJ2-1
len: 19
v_gene: TRBV11-2
CDR3aa: CASSLDGRGLAGLYNEQFF

j_gene: TRBJ1-1
len: 14
v_gene: TRBV30
CDR3aa: CAWSEDRGNTEAFF

j_gene: TRBJ2-1
len: 15
v_gene: TRBV4-3
CDR3aa: CASSRSGFAYNEQFF

j_gene: TRBJ1-6
len: 14
v_gene: TRBV5-1
CDR3aa: CASSLAGRGSPLHF

j_gene: TRBJ1-3
len: 11
v_gene: TRBV20-1
CDR3aa: CSASRWNTIYF

j_gene: TRBJ1-4
len: 15
v_gene: TRBV7-2
CDR3aa: CASSSQRGSNEKLFF

j_gene: TRBJ2-1
len: 15
v_gene: TRBV15
CDR3aa: CATSRVGLPDMEQFF

j_gene: TRBJ2-1
len: 16
v_gene: TRBV5-4
CDR3aa: CASSGIRDRGHPEQFF

j_gene: TRBJ1-2
len: 14
v_gene: TRBV7-2
CDR3aa: CASSLGGQTPGYTF

j_gene: TRBJ1-6
len: 14
v_gene: TRBV6-5
CDR3aa: CASSPGGRGSPLHF

j_gene: TRBJ2-1
len: 16
v_gene: TRBV9
CDR3aa: CASSIPRDRVSNEQFF

j_gene: TRBJ1-4
len: 13
v_gene: TRBV20-1
CDR3aa: CSAQDRGRGKLFF

j_gene: TRBJ2-7
len: 11
v_gene: TRBV29-1
CDR3aa: CSVQTRGEQYF

j_gene: TRBJ2-1
len: 13
v_gene: TRBV12-3/TRBV12-4
CDR3aa: CASVRASYNEQFF

j_gene: TRBJ1-5
len: 13
v_gene: TRBV29-1
CDR3aa: CSVSRGSNQPQHF

j_gene: TRBJ2-1
len: 20
v_gene: TRBV11-2
CDR3aa: CASSPVLWTSGRSSYNEQFF